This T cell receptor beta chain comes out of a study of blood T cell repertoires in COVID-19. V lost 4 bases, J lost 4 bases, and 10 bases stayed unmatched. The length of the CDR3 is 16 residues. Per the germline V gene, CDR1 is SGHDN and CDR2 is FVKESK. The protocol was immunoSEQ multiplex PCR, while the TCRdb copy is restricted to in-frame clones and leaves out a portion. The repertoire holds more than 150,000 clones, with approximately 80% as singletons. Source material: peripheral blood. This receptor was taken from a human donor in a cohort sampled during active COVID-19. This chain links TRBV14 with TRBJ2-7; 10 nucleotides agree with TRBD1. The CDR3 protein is CASSPLSGTGVYEQYF. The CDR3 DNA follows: TGTGCCAGCAGCCCTTTGTCCGGGACAGGGGTTTACGAGCAGTACTTC.